This T cell receptor beta chain is from a study of cytomegalovirus exposure and HLA in healthy donors. Study findings and constraints: In a later analysis, compared with equally common non-associated chains, HLA-associated beta chains were more expanded. The study had only CMV serostatus as immune exposure information.

CDR1 is MNHNS, CDR2 SASEGT, per germline. The CDR3 spans 13 residues. Deletions cut 4 bases from V and 2 bases from J, with 8 bases between. This clone was seen only a few times. Its antigen is not identified. With 60 Vbeta and 13 Jbeta primers, the PCR was carried out. TCRdb's copy holds only in-frame clones and misses some; the assay was immunoSEQ multiplex PCR. The sample has fewer than 200,000 clones, approximately 80% seen once. The J gene is TRBJ1-2, the V gene TRBV6-1; D not resolved. The clonotype originates from a man aged 35-49 years in good health and CMV-seropositive. Sequences were obtained from PBMCs. The CDR3 nucleotides are TGTGCCAGCAGTGGTGGAGGGAACTATGGCTACACCTTC. The encoded protein is CASSGGGNYGYTF.